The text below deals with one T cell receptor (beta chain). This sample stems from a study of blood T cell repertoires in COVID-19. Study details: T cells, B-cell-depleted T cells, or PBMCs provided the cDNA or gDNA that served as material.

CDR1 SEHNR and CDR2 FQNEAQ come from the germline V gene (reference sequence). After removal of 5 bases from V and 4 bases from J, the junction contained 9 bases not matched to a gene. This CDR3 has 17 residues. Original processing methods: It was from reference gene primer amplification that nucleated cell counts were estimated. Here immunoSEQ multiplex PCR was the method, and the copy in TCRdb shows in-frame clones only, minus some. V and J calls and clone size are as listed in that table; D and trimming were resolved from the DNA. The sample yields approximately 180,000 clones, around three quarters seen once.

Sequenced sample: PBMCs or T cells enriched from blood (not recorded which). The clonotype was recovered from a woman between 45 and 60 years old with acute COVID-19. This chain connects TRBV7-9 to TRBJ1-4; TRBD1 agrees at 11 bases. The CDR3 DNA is TGTGCCAGCAGCGCCGGGACAGGGGGAGGAGGTAATGAAAAACTGTTTTTT. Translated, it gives CASSAGTGGGGNEKLFF.